This TCR beta chain was recorded in a study of blood T cell repertoires in COVID-19. Repertoires were generated with immunoSEQ multiplex PCR, while TCRdb's copy carries only in-frame clones and drops some. The sample lists 140,000 to 150,000 clones, approximately 87% occurring once. Trimming cost V 3 bases and J 2 bases; bases outside gene matches: 4. This CDR3 spans 15 amino acids. CDR1 is KGHSH and CDR2 is LQKENI in the germline V gene. This clone was counted only a few times. V is TRBV18 and J is TRBJ1-1, with TRBD1 matching over 9 bases. Sequencing was carried out using PBMCs or T cells enriched from blood (not recorded which). This TCR was recovered from a woman younger than 45 with acute COVID-19. CDR3 region: CASSPGQGGNTEAFF. The DNA for the CDR3 is TGTGCCAGCTCACCGGGACAGGGTGGTAACACTGAAGCTTTCTTT.